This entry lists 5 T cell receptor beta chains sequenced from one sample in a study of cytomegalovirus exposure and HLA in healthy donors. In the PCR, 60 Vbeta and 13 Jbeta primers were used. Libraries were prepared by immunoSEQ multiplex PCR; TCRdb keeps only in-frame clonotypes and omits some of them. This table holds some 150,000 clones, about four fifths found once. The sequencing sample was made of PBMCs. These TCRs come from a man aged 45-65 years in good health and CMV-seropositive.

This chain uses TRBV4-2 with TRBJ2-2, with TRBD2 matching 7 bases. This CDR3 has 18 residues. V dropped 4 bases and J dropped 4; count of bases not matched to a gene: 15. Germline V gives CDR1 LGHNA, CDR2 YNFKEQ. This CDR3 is CASSPRGVAGESTGELFF. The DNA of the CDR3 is TGTGCCAGCAGCCCAAGGGGTGTCGCGGGAGAGAGCACCGGGGAGCTGTTTTTT.

The CDR3 here is CAVSGTWGTDTQYF. CDR3 sequence (DNA): TGTGCCGTTAGCGGGACTTGGGGCACAGATACGCAGTATTTT. The chain joins TRBV6-6 to TRBJ2-3; TRBD2 aligns across 8 bases. The CDR3 extends over 14 amino acids. Germline trimming cut 11 bases from V and 1 base from J; bases unmatched to any gene: 8. From germline, CDR1 is MNHNY and CDR2 SVGAGI (reference sequence).

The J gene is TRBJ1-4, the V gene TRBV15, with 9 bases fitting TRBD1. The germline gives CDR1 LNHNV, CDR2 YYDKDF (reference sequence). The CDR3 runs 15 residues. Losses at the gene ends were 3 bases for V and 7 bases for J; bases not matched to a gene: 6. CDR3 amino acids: CATSRATGGSEKLFF. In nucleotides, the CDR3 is TGTGCCACCAGCAGGGCGACAGGGGGTAGTGAAAAACTGTTTTTT.

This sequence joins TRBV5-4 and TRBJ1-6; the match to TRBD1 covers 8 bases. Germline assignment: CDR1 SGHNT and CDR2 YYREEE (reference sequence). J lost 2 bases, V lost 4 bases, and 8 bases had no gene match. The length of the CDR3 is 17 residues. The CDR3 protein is CASSPRQGSPYNSPLHF. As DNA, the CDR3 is TGTGCCAGCAGCCCAAGACAGGGGAGTCCCTATAATTCACCCCTCCACTTT.

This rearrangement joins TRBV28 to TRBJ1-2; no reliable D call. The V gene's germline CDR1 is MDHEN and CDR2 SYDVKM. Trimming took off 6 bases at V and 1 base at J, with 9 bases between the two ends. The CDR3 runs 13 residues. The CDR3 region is CASRSSNNYGYTF. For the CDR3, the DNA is TGTGCCAGCAGAAGCTCAAATAACTATGGCTACACCTTC.